These 30 T cell receptor beta chains came from one sample sequenced in a study of identical twins. TCRdb reanalysed the 5' RACE reads using MiXCR and keeps one entry per CDR3 protein. The profile shows some 660,000 distinct CDR3 sequences, over 8.5% of them singletons. These data are also associated with another study on yellow fever vaccine responses in identical twins.

The sequenced sample was PBMCs. Source of these receptors: a woman aged 18-35 years in good health.

This clonotype was detected many times. The chain links TRBV7-8 to TRBJ2-1; possibly TRBD2 for D (6 bases). Germline CDR1 SGHVS, CDR2 FQNEAQ. This CDR3 has 14 amino acids. V lost 1 base, J lost 7 bases, and 11 bases lay in between. In DNA form, the CDR3 reads TGTGCCAGCAGCTTAGTTGCTAGCGTAAATGAGCAGTTCTTC. This translates into CASSLVASVNEQFF.

The chain combines TRBV6-1 with TRBJ2-3; TRBD2 aligns across 13 bases. The CDR3 extends over 18 amino acids. The V gene end was trimmed by 6 bases and the J gene end by 1 base; junction bases not matched to a gene: 10. Germline-derived CDR1 and CDR2 are MNHNS and SASEGT. The CDR3 sequence is CASSQTSGGPYGTDTQYF. CDR3 coding DNA: TGTGCCAGCAGCCAGACTAGCGGGGGGCCATATGGCACAGATACGCAGTATTTT.

This clonotype was detected many times. This chain connects TRBV15 to TRBJ2-3; 7 bases map to TRBD2. Germline trimming cut 5 bases from V and 4 bases from J; bases unmatched to any gene: 3. Looked up from germline, CDR1 is LNHNV and CDR2 is YYDKDF (reference sequence). The CDR3 has 13 amino acids. The CDR3 region is CATSGLEADTQYF. The CDR3 bases are TGTGCCACCAGCGGACTAGAGGCAGATACGCAGTATTTT.

The chain employs TRBV7-9 and TRBJ2-7; perhaps TRBD2 as D (6 bases). The CDR3 sequence is 14 residues long. CDR1 is SEHNR, CDR2 FQNEAQ, per germline (reference sequence). Trimming stripped 5 bases from V and 0 bases from J, with 11 bases between. CDR3 bases: TGTGCCAGCAGCAGCCGGGACTTCTCCTACGAGCAGTACTTC. It yields the protein CASSSRDFSYEQYF.

There are many counts of this clonotype. This rearrangement joins TRBV12-3 or TRBV12-4 to TRBJ1-2; 10 nucleotides line up with TRBD1. The ends lost 5 bases at V and 8 bases at J; junction bases unmatched: 8. CDR3 length: 14 amino acids. The CDR3 spells CASSHGQGVGGYTF. The DNA for the CDR3 is TGTGCCAGCAGTCACGGACAGGGGGTAGGCGGCTACACCTTC.

This clonotype has only a few counts. The chain employs TRBV7-2 and TRBJ2-1; a possible D gene is TRBD1 (6 bases). The CDR3 spans 14 residues. The germline CDR1 and CDR2 sequences are SGHTA and FQGNSA. The germline V and J ends were trimmed by 5 bases and 7 bases, with 15 bases remaining between them. For the CDR3, the DNA is TGTGCCAGCAGCGTCTCCGGGACACGGAATGAGCAGTTCTTC. Its protein product is CASSVSGTRNEQFF.

The chain uses TRBV7-2 and TRBJ1-6; D gene unclear. CDR3 length: 16 residues. Trimming cost V 4 bases and J 7 bases, with 17 bases left between them. Germline loops: CDR1 SGHTA, CDR2 FQGNSA. The CDR3 sequence: CASSYHGRQRNSPLHF. CDR3 nucleotide sequence: TGTGCCAGCAGCTATCACGGACGGCAGCGAAATTCACCCCTCCACTTT.

This clonotype was picked up many times. This chain joins TRBV29-1 and TRBJ2-7, with D tentatively TRBD2 (6 bases). The CDR3 runs to 12 residues. Germline assignment: CDR1 SQVTM and CDR2 ANQGSEA. With 8 bases removed from V and 0 bases from J, the gap between germline ends came to 11 bases. Here the CDR3 reads CSFRDFSYEQYF. The DNA of the CDR3 is TGCAGCTTCCGGGACTTCTCCTACGAGCAGTACTTC.

This clonotype was seen many times. The V gene is TRBV5-1, the J gene TRBJ2-7; 7 bases are shared with TRBD1. V was clipped by 5 bases and J by 4 bases; unmatched bases: 12. The CDR3 extends over 15 amino acids. Germline lookup yields CDR1 SGHRS and CDR2 YFSETQ. CDR3 residues: CASRKSTTGIYEQYF. The CDR3 nucleotides read TGCGCCAGCAGAAAATCTACGACAGGGATATACGAGCAGTACTTC. The whole variable domain, remainder taken from reference TRBV5-1 and TRBJ2-7, is KAGVTQTPRYLIKTRGQQVTLSCSPISGHRSVSWYQQTPGQGLQFLFEYFSETQRNKGNFPGRFSGRQFSNSRSEMNVSTLELGDSALYLCASRKSTTGIYEQYFGPGTRLTVT.

Only a few counts were recorded for this clonotype. The chain joins TRBV2 to TRBJ1-6; 7 positions agree with TRBD1. Germline V lookup: CDR1 SNHLY, CDR2 FYNNEI. The junction had 11 bases not matched to a gene; V was cut back by 5 bases and J by 13 bases. The CDR3 is 14 residues long. The CDR3 spells CASSRQGQNFPLHF. The CDR3 DNA reads as TGTGCCAGCAGTAGACAGGGCCAGAATTTTCCCCTCCACTTT.

The chain recombines TRBV7-9 with TRBJ2-1, with TRBD2 identical over 15 bases. The germline V gene encodes CDR1 SEHNR and CDR2 FQNEAQ (reference sequence). CDR3 length: 16 residues. Trimming took 5 bases from V and 8 from J; bases not matched to a gene: 7. As DNA, the CDR3 is TGTGCCAGCAGCGAGGGACTAGCGGGAGGTCTTGATGAGCAGTTCTTC. This gives the protein CASSEGLAGGLDEQFF.

This clonotype turned up a few times. CDR3 residues: CASSSRPASGRDTQYF. The DNA of the CDR3 is TGTGCCAGCAGCTCCCGGCCGGCCTCGGGAAGAGATACGCAGTATTTT. V gene TRBV11-2 combines with J gene TRBJ2-3; maybe TRBD2 (5 bases). The CDR3 is made up of 16 amino acids. The germline V gene has CDR1 SGHAT and CDR2 FQNNGV. Trimming stripped 4 bases from V and 5 bases from J, with 19 bases between.

The rearrangement joins TRBV27 to TRBJ2-5; 11 bases line up with TRBD1. CDR3 length: 16 amino acids. V lost 6 bases, J lost 5 bases, and 11 bases stayed unmatched. Germline V gene lookup returns CDR1 MNHEY and CDR2 SMNVEV (reference sequence). The CDR3, as DNA: TGTGCCAGCAGCGAGATCACGGACAGGGGGCGCGAGACCCAGTACTTC. Residues: CASSEITDRGRETQYF.

The chain employs TRBV11-2 and TRBJ2-1, with D uncertain. The CDR3 runs 16 residues. V was pared by 5 bases and J by 1 base, with 15 bases between. From germline, CDR1 is SGHAT and CDR2 FQNNGV. CDR3 sequence: CASSHRAQGSYNEQFF. CDR3 coding DNA: TGTGCCAGCAGCCACCGGGCCCAAGGTTCCTACAATGAGCAGTTCTTC.

V is TRBV27 and J is TRBJ2-5, with 7 bases identical to TRBD1. The V and J ends lost 3 bases and 5 bases, in that order; junction bases with no gene match: 9. From germline, CDR1 is MNHEY and CDR2 SMNVEV (reference sequence). This CDR3 has 15 amino acids. The CDR3 DNA sequence: TGTGCCAGCAGTTTGATGACTCCAGGGGGTGAGACCCAGTACTTC. This codes for CASSLMTPGGETQYF.

This clonotype has only a few counts. This sequence joins TRBV20-1 and TRBJ2-1; 8 bases agree with TRBD1. V lost 6 bases and J lost 7; bases outside the gene matches: 14. Per the germline V gene, CDR1 is DFQATT and CDR2 is SNEGSKA (reference sequence). CDR3 length equals 15 residues. The DNA of the CDR3 is TGCAGTGCCCTATCACTGGACAGGGATTCGAATGAGCAGTTCTTC. Translating gives CSALSLDRDSNEQFF.

The table lists this clonotype with a few counts. This chain links TRBV6-5 with TRBJ2-7, with D perhaps TRBD1 (6 bases). The CDR3 is made up of 12 amino acids. Germline CDR1 and CDR2: MNHEY and SVGAGI. Trimming shortened V by 8 bases and J by 3 bases, and 11 bases separated the two germline ends. The CDR3 region has the DNA TGTGCCAGCCGAAACAGGGTCTACGAGCAGTACTTC. Translation: CASRNRVYEQYF.

This clonotype was seen many times. The chain has TRBV6-2 or TRBV6-3 and TRBJ2-2; D perhaps matches TRBD1 (7 bases). The germline V gene has CDR1 MNHEY and CDR2 SVGEGT. The CDR3 is made up of 17 amino acids. Trimming removed 8 bases at V and 5 bases at J, with 24 bases between. The CDR3 region is CASYPLYGRGRTGELFF. The CDR3 DNA follows: TGTGCCAGCTACCCGCTCTACGGCAGGGGGAGGACCGGGGAGCTGTTTTTT.

This clonotype was detected ten times or more. The V call is TRBV20-1, the J call TRBJ2-7; 10 nucleotides align to TRBD1. Germline V gene data show CDR1 as DFQATT and CDR2 as SNEGSKA (reference sequence). The CDR3 covers 14 residues. V lost 5 bases, J lost 2 bases, and 6 bases stayed unmatched. Here the CDR3 reads CSAQPGQGPYEQYF. The CDR3 DNA follows: TGCAGTGCTCAACCGGGACAGGGGCCCTACGAGCAGTACTTC.

The chain links TRBV20-1 to TRBJ2-1, with a weak D call TRBD2 (7 bases). The germline V gene encodes CDR1 DFQATT and CDR2 SNEGSKA (reference sequence). V lost 0 bases and J 1 base, leaving 19 bases between the germline ends. The CDR3 spans 18 residues. The CDR3 coding sequence is TGCAGTGCTAGAGAGTTGTCGGGGGGCCTTTTATCCTACAATGAGCAGTTCTTC. Protein product: CSARELSGGLLSYNEQFF.

The chain joins TRBV7-9 to TRBJ2-5, with 8 bases that match TRBD2. V shed 4 bases, J shed 5 bases, and the junction held 6 bases outside the gene matches. This CDR3 region has 14 residues. The germline CDR1 and CDR2 sequences are SEHNR and FQNEAQ (reference sequence). CDR3: CASSSNSGAETQYF. Here the CDR3 DNA reads TGTGCCAGCAGCTCCAATAGCGGGGCGGAGACCCAGTACTTC.

There are a few counts of this clonotype. The genes are TRBV19 and TRBJ2-2, with 7 bases lining up with TRBD1. This CDR3 has 14 amino acids. V was clipped by 5 bases and J by 7 bases; unmatched bases: 7. Germline-derived CDR1 and CDR2 are LNHDA and SQIVND (reference sequence). Written as DNA, the CDR3 is TGTGCCAGTAGTCTCCAGGGGGATATCGGGGAGCTGTTTTTT. As protein: CASSLQGDIGELFF.

The chain has TRBV6-2 or TRBV6-3 and TRBJ1-1; 9 nucleotides align to TRBD1. V lost 1 base, J lost 12 bases, and 3 bases stayed unmatched. The CDR3 has 12 amino acids. Germline V gene data show CDR1 as MNHEY and CDR2 as SVGEGT. CDR3 nucleotides: TGTGCCAGCAGTTACTATGGACAGGGGTCTTTCTTT. Translation: CASSYYGQGSFF.

The J gene is TRBJ2-7, the V gene TRBV20-1, with D possibly being TRBD1 (6 bases). The ends were cut back, 3 bases at V and 0 bases at J, with 15 bases in the middle. The CDR3 sequence is 15 residues long. Germline V gene data show CDR1 as DFQATT and CDR2 as SNEGSKA (reference sequence). CDR3 region: CSASPRTANSYEQYF. CDR3 nucleotide sequence: TGCAGTGCTAGCCCCAGGACAGCGAACTCCTACGAGCAGTACTTC.

The table lists this clonotype with a few counts. The rearrangement links TRBV20-1 to TRBJ2-2; D call uncertain. The V and J ends lost 3 bases and 2 bases respectively, with 7 bases between them. Germline V gene data show CDR1 as DFQATT and CDR2 as SNEGSKA (reference sequence). The CDR3 contains 13 residues. The CDR3 DNA sequence: TGCAGTGCTAGGCCAGGAAACACCGGGGAGCTGTTTTTT. The encoded protein is CSARPGNTGELFF.

The rearrangement uses TRBV11-2 and TRBJ1-1, with D possibly TRBD1 on 5 matching bases. This CDR3 has 15 residues. Trimming cost V 5 bases and J 2 bases, with 15 bases left between them. Germline V lookup: CDR1 SGHAT, CDR2 FQNNGV. The CDR3, as DNA: TGTGCCAGCAGCCAAATCATCACAGGTAACACTGAAGCTTTCTTT. Residues: CASSQIITGNTEAFF.

The sample holds a few counts of this clonotype. The chain has TRBV12-3 or TRBV12-4 and TRBJ2-7; D tentatively fits TRBD1 or TRBD2 (5 bases each). The CDR3 has 13 residues. Deletions cut 6 bases from V and 5 bases from J, with 14 bases between. CDR3 sequence reads: CASRGDGSDEQYF. The CDR3 DNA sequence: TGTGCCAGCAGGGGGGACGGGTCCGACGAGCAGTACTTC.

This clonotype was counted a few times. The rearrangement uses TRBV28 and TRBJ1-2; D perhaps matches TRBD1 (5 bases). V dropped 7 bases and J dropped 4 bases, with 16 bases sitting between them. CDR1 and CDR2 from the germline V gene are MDHEN and SYDVKM. The CDR3 totals 14 residues. This CDR3 is CASTRRGSTYGYTF. CDR3 nucleotides: TGTGCCAGCACCCGGCGGGGGAGTACCTATGGCTACACCTTC.

This clonotype was detected many times. The chain joins TRBV28 to TRBJ2-4; possible D gene TRBD1, 7 bases. Germline CDR1 reads MDHEN; CDR2 reads SYDVKM. The CDR3 sequence is 13 residues long. Trimming removed 8 bases at V and 5 bases at J, with 13 bases between. The CDR3 bases are TGTGCCAGCCGGGGGCAGGGGGAAAACATTCAGTACTTC. This encodes CASRGQGENIQYF.

The J gene is TRBJ2-7, the V gene TRBV6-2 or TRBV6-3, with D unclear. Germline V gene lookup returns CDR1 MNHEY and CDR2 SVGEGT. V was shortened by 8 bases and J by 2 bases, with 10 bases between the two germline ends. This CDR3 is built from 12 residues. CDR3 in amino acids: CASAFTPYEQYF. CDR3 bases: TGTGCCAGCGCGTTTACCCCCTACGAGCAGTACTTC.